A selection of T cell receptor beta chains follows, all from one sample in a study of T-cell reconstitution after alpha-beta-depleted transplantation in children. Via MiXCR, TCRdb re-called the PCR reads, giving one row per CDR3 protein. The data show approximately 520,000 distinct CDR3 sequences, over 10% seen once. The starting material was PBMCs, mostly from graft donor cells, obtained 180 days after TCRalphabeta/CD19-depleted stem cell transplant. The receptors were gathered from a female patient aged 2-15 years who had a stem cell transplant for aplastic anemia, so the T cells may come from the graft donor. CDR3s include the opening cysteine and the closing phenylalanine or tryptophan. The D gene is left open where the match is weak. A row's size may be missing; if present it is once, few, many or a size class.

TRBV9	15	TRBD1	TRBJ1-1	few	CASSVGQGGSTEAFF	TGTGCCAGCAGCGTCGGACAGGGAGGGAGTACTGAAGCTTTCTTT
TRBV27	13	NA	TRBJ1-2	NA	CASSFGPTRGYTF	TGTGCCAGCAGTTTCGGCCCAACCCGGGGCTACACCTTC
TRBV4-1	16	NA	TRBJ1-5	NA	CASSQAVGDEYQPQHF	TGCGCCAGCAGCCAAGCGGTAGGGGATGAGTATCAGCCCCAGCATTTT
TRBV7-2	16	TRBD2	TRBJ2-5	NA	CASSLAWREGRETQYF	TGTGCCAGCAGCTTAGCGTGGCGGGAGGGCCGAGAGACCCAGTACTTC
TRBV7-3	14	NA	TRBJ2-1	NA	CASSLKGDYNEQFF	TGTGCCAGCAGCTTAAAAGGGGATTACAATGAGCAGTTCTTC
TRBV20-1	11	NA	TRBJ1-4	NA	CSGQYNEKLFF	TGCAGTGGACAGTACAATGAAAAACTGTTTTTT
TRBV27	16	TRBD2	TRBJ2-5	NA	CASSLLGASGSETQYF	TGTGCCAGCAGTTTACTGGGGGCTAGCGGGAGTGAGACCCAGTACTTC
TRBV5-1	19	TRBD2	TRBJ2-3	few	CASSHRLAISPRNQDTQYF	TGCGCCAGCAGCCACCGACTAGCAATTTCCCCCAGAAACCAGGATACGCAGTATTTT
TRBV7-2	16	TRBD2	TRBJ2-1	NA	CASTRAAGGPRNEQFF	TGTGCCAGCACAAGGGCGGCGGGAGGGCCACGCAATGAGCAGTTCTTC
TRBV12-3/TRBV12-4	18	TRBD2	TRBJ2-3	NA	CAFSLPFGLAGETDTQYF	TGTGCCTTCAGTTTACCTTTTGGACTAGCGGGAGAAACAGATACGCAGTATTTT
TRBV4-3	15	NA	TRBJ1-2	few	CASSQDSPRANGYTF	TGCGCCAGCAGCCAAGACTCCCCCCGCGCTAATGGCTACACCTTC
TRBV20-1	17	NA	TRBJ1-1	NA	CSAWPVRFSPGDTEAFF	TGCAGTGCTTGGCCGGTCCGGTTTAGTCCGGGGGACACTGAAGCTTTCTTT
TRBV20-1	17	TRBD2	TRBJ2-1	few	CSARKGASGSSYNEQFF	TGCAGTGCTAGAAAGGGGGCTAGCGGGAGCTCCTACAATGAGCAGTTCTTC
TRBV28	11	NA	TRBJ2-5	NA	CASGLGETQYF	TGTGCCAGCGGGTTGGGGGAGACCCAGTACTTC
TRBV15	13	NA	TRBJ2-3	many	CATSRDWKDTQYF	TGTGCCACCAGCAGAGATTGGAAAGATACGCAGTATTTT
TRBV4-3	16	NA	TRBJ2-5	few	CASSQAYGLRKETQYF	TGCGCCAGCAGCCAAGCCTACGGACTCCGGAAAGAGACCCAGTACTTC
TRBV9	12	TRBD1	TRBJ2-7	few	CASSQGDYEQYF	TGTGCCAGCAGCCAGGGGGACTACGAGCAGTACTTC
TRBV3-1	11	NA	TRBJ2-1	NA	CASSWRTGQFF	TGTGCCAGCAGCTGGCGGACCGGGCAGTTCTTC
TRBV20-1	17	TRBD2	TRBJ2-3	NA	CSAREGASGRAKDTQYF	TGCAGTGCTAGAGAGGGGGCTAGCGGGAGGGCCAAAGATACGCAGTATTTT
TRBV20-1	12	TRBD2	TRBJ2-2	many	CSAIGRAGELFF	TGCAGTGCTATTGGGAGGGCCGGGGAGCTGTTTTTT
TRBV7-9	15	NA	TRBJ2-2	NA	CASSFQSRNTGELFF	TGTGCCAGCAGCTTCCAATCTCGGAACACCGGGGAGCTGTTTTTT
TRBV20-1	14	NA	TRBJ2-1	few	CSARDRGRYNEQFF	TGCAGTGCTAGAGACAGGGGCCGCTACAATGAGCAGTTCTTC
TRBV20-1	15	NA	TRBJ2-1	many	CSARDKRTGYNEQFF	TGCAGTGCTAGAGATAAAAGAACCGGTTACAATGAGCAGTTCTTC
TRBV20-1	14	TRBD1	TRBJ2-7	NA	CSAPLGTGAAEQYF	TGCAGTGCTCCGCTGGGGACAGGGGCGGCCGAGCAGTACTTC
TRBV5-1	12	NA	TRBJ1-2	many	CASSLKGDGYTF	TGCGCCAGCAGCTTGAAGGGAGACGGCTACACCTTC
TRBV20-1	10	NA	TRBJ2-1	few	CSAARNEQFF	TGCAGTGCCGCCCGGAATGAGCAGTTCTTC
TRBV7-2	14	NA	TRBJ1-2	NA	CASSPVGGSDGYTF	TGTGCCAGCAGCCCCGTTGGGGGATCTGATGGCTACACCTTC
TRBV5-1	14	NA	TRBJ2-1	few	CASKPETVYNEQFF	TGCGCCAGCAAACCAGAGACAGTTTACAATGAGCAGTTCTTC
TRBV10-3	18	TRBD1	TRBJ2-2	few	CAIEKTDRDRGRTGELFF	TGTGCCATCGAAAAAACCGACCGGGACAGGGGGCGTACCGGGGAGCTGTTTTTT
TRBV6-2/TRBV6-3	18	TRBD2	TRBJ2-1	NA	CASRVPGLAGSTYNEQFF	TGTGCCAGCAGGGTTCCGGGACTAGCGGGATCGACCTACAATGAGCAGTTCTTC
TRBV20-1	14	NA	TRBJ2-5	few	CSARAGQLQETQYF	TGCAGTGCTAGAGCTGGACAGCTACAAGAGACCCAGTACTTC
TRBV20-1	14	NA	TRBJ2-3	many	CSARDPLGTDTQYF	TGCAGTGCTAGAGATCCCCTGGGCACAGATACGCAGTATTTT
TRBV5-1	17	NA	TRBJ2-6	once	CASSFPDTVSGANVLTF	TGCGCCAGCAGCTTCCCGGACACAGTCTCTGGGGCCAACGTCCTGACTTTC
TRBV7-2	15	NA	TRBJ2-3	few	CASNQIGTPGDTQYF	TGTGCCAGCAATCAAATCGGGACACCAGGGGATACGCAGTATTTT
TRBV20-1	17	TRBD2	TRBJ2-3	NA	CSASGGTSGSAKDTQYF	TGCAGTGCTAGCGGTGGGACTAGCGGGAGCGCCAAAGATACGCAGTATTTT
TRBV12-3/TRBV12-4	14	NA	TRBJ1-5	few	CASRDGRGNQPQHF	TGTGCCAGCAGGGACGGGCGGGGCAATCAGCCCCAGCATTTT
TRBV11-2	16	TRBD2	TRBJ2-1	few	CASSLRTSGPYNEQFF	TGTGCCAGCAGCCTCCGGACTAGCGGTCCATACAATGAGCAGTTCTTC
TRBV6-1	16	NA	TRBJ2-6	few	CASRPRGGSGANVLTF	TGTGCCAGCAGACCACGGGGAGGTTCTGGGGCCAACGTCCTGACTTTC
TRBV9	13	NA	TRBJ2-3	NA	CASSVRPLDTQYF	TGTGCCAGCAGCGTTAGGCCGCTAGATACGCAGTATTTT
TRBV28	13	NA	TRBJ2-5	once	CASSQRVGETQYF	TGTGCCAGCAGCCAGCGAGTAGGGGAGACCCAGTACTTC
TRBV12-3/TRBV12-4	15	NA	TRBJ2-5	few	CASNYARGKGETQYF	TGTGCCAGCAACTATGCCAGGGGCAAGGGGGAGACCCAGTACTTC
TRBV6-5	12	NA	TRBJ2-7	few	CASSPPAQEQYF	TGTGCCAGCAGTCCGCCGGCACAGGAGCAGTACTTC
TRBV29-1	13	NA	TRBJ1-4	NA	CSVDSGLGEKLFF	TGCAGCGTTGATAGTGGGCTGGGGGAAAAACTGTTTTTT
TRBV10-3	13	NA	TRBJ1-3	NA	CAISQVSGNTIYF	TGTGCCATCAGTCAGGTCTCTGGAAACACCATATATTTT
TRBV18	12	NA	TRBJ2-1	few	CASSQGKNEQFF	TGTGCCAGCTCACAGGGAAAGAATGAGCAGTTCTTC
TRBV5-1	13	NA	TRBJ1-2	few	CASSLQESYGYTF	TGCGCCAGCAGCTTGCAGGAGTCCTATGGCTACACCTTC
TRBV10-3	13	NA	TRBJ1-5	few	CAISGNGKGPQHF	TGTGCCATCAGTGGAAATGGGAAGGGGCCCCAGCATTTT
TRBV5-5	14	NA	TRBJ2-3	few	CASSLGNRRDTQYF	TGTGCCAGCAGCTTGGGAAATCGGAGAGATACGCAGTATTTT
TRBV20-1	12	TRBD1	TRBJ1-5	NA	CSAAMTGKSQHF	TGCAGTGCTGCTATGACAGGGAAGTCCCAGCATTTT
TRBV15	15	TRBD1	TRBJ2-7	few	CATSEPGQATYEQYF	TGTGCCACCAGCGAGCCTGGACAGGCCACCTACGAGCAGTACTTC
TRBV6-2/TRBV6-3	15	NA	TRBJ2-1	NA	CASSPETRDYNEQFF	TGTGCCAGCAGCCCGGAGACTAGGGACTACAATGAGCAGTTCTTC
TRBV10-3	16	NA	TRBJ2-3	NA	CAISLGKVPSTDTQYF	TGTGCCATCAGTTTGGGGAAGGTCCCTAGCACAGATACGCAGTATTTT
TRBV7-2	16	TRBD1	TRBJ1-1	few	CASSLVSDRVNTEAFF	TGTGCCAGCAGCTTAGTATCGGACAGGGTCAACACTGAAGCTTTCTTT
TRBV7-9	14	NA	TRBJ1-4	NA	CASSAQTGNEKLFF	TGTGCCAGCAGCGCACAAACAGGGAATGAAAAACTGTTTTTT